Sequencing of this T cell receptor (beta chain) was carried out in a study of human T cells and chemical hapten exposure. Study-wide findings and caveats: Expanded TCRs showed more large CDR3 clusters than pre-sensitization or healthy control sets.

In its sample, this clonotype was seen a few times. Its antigen is unknown. Time point denoted: patch test 1, 2 weeks after DPC sensitization. Treatment: therapeutic diphenylcyclopropenone sensitization with weekly scalp DPC. Staff drew blood before applying each patch test. The donor pool consisted of alopecia patients aged 18 to 70 years, considered suitable for DPC. Each cDNA molecule in the library carried unique molecular identifiers. MiXCR, run by TCRdb on the RACE reads, gives a single entry per CDR3 protein. The sample shows about 99,000 distinct CDR3 sequences, about an eighth of them seen only once. Germline V lookup: CDR1 KGHSH, CDR2 LQKENI. The junction had 7 bases not matched to a gene; V was cut back by 2 bases and J by 5 bases. This CDR3 contains 15 residues.

The chain couples TRBV18 to TRBJ2-3, with TRBD2 matching over 7 bases. The TCR comes from a woman aged 40 to 50 with alopecia areata. Some clones in this sample may be carry-over from other donors' samples. The sample was whole blood, taken in connection with sensitization to the hapten diphenylcyclopropenone (DPC). CDR3 nucleotides: TGTGCCAGCTCACCAAGCGGGATGGCAGGAGATACGCAGTATTTT. As protein: CASSPSGMAGDTQYF.